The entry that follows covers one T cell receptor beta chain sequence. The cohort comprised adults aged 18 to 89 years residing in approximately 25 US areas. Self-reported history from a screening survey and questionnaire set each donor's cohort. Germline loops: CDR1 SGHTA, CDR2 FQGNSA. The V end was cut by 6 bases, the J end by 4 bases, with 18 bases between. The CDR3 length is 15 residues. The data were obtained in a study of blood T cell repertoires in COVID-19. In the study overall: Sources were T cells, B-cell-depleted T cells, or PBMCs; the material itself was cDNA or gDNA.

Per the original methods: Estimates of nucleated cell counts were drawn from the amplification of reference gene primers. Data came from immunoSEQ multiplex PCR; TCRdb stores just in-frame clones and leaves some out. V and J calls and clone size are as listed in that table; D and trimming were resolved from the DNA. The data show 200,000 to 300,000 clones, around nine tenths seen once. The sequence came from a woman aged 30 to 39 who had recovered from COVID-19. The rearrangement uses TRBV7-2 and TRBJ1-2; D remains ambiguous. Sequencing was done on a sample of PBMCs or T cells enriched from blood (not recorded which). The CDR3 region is CASRPGGGLSYGYTF. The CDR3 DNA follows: TGTGCCAGCAGACCCGGTGGTGGGCTCAGCTATGGCTACACCTTC.